Listed here is a single TCR beta chain. A single record per CDR3 protein comes from TCRdb applying MiXCR to the RT-PCR reads. The sample carries approximately 500,000 distinct CDR3 sequences, less than 15% recorded once. The data were obtained in a study of response to subunit inactivated influenza vaccine. The CDR3 totals 15 residues. Germline V CDR1 and CDR2: SGHAT, FQNNGV. Unmatched junction bases numbered 11, after V lost 2 bases and J lost 7 bases. The clonotype originates from a man aged 50-60 years who received an inactivated influenza vaccine. This material consisted of PBMCs from blood, taken 11 to 12 days after vaccination. The V gene is TRBV11-2, the J gene TRBJ2-7; TRBD2 matches at 7 bases. The chain's CDR3 is CASSLTPWGGEEQYF. The CDR3 coding sequence is TGTGCCAGCAGCTTAACCCCTTGGGGGGGGGAGGAGCAGTACTTC.